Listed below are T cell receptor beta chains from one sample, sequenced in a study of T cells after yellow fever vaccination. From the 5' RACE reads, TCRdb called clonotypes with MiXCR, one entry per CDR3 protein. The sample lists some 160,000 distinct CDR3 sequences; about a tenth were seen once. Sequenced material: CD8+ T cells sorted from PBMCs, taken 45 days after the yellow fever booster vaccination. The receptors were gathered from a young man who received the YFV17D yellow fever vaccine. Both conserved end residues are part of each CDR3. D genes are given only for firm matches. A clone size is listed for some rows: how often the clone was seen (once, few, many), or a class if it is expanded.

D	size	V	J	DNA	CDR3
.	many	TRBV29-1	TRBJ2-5	TGCAGCGTTGCCAGGGAACAAGAGACCCAGTACTTC	CSVAREQETQYF
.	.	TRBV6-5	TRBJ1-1	TGTGCCAGCAGTCCTTCCTCGGGGGCAGAAGCTTTCTTT	CASSPSSGAEAFF
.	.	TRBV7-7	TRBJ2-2	TGTGCCAGCAGCTTAAGTATGGCCGGGGAGCTGTTTTTT	CASSLSMAGELFF
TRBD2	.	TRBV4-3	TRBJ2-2	TGCGCCAGCAGCCATGTCCCCAGCGGGACGAACACCGGGGAGCTGTTTTTT	CASSHVPSGTNTGELFF
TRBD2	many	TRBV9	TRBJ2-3	TGTGCCAGCAGCCCCTCCGGGACTAGAGCAGATACGCAGTATTTT	CASSPSGTRADTQYF
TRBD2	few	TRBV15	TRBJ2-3	TGTGCCACCAGCCCCCGTGGGCGGGGGGAGAAAGATACGCAGTATTTT	CATSPRGRGEKDTQYF
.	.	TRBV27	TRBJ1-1	TGTGCCAGCAGTGCCTTAGTTGCCAACACTGAAGCTTTCTTT	CASSALVANTEAFF
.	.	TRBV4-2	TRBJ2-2	TGTGCCAGCAGCCAAGAAGTCCGGGGGACCGGGGAGCTGTTTTTT	CASSQEVRGTGELFF
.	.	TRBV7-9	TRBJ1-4	TGTGCCAGCAGCTTGACTAATGAAAAACTGTTTTTT	CASSLTNEKLFF
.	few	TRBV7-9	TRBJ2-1	TGTGCCAGCAGCCCGAGTCGTGGGACACTCATTTGGGAGCAGTTCTTC	CASSPSRGTLIWEQFF
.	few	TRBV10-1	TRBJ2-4	TGCGCCAAGGACGGACTAGCCAAAAACATTCAGTACTTC	CAKDGLAKNIQYF
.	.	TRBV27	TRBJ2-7	TGTGCCAGCAGTTTATCAGGGAAAGTCGAGCAGTACTTC	CASSLSGKVEQYF
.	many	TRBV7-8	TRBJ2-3	TGTGCCAGCAGCTTAGATCTCGGAGTCACAGATACGCAGTATTTT	CASSLDLGVTDTQYF
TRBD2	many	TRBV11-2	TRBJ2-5	TGTGCCAGCAGCTTAGCACTAGCGGGCCAAGAGACCCAGTACTTC	CASSLALAGQETQYF
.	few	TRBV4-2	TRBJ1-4	TGTGCCAGCAGCCAAGATCTATGGGGGACGACTAATGAAAAACTGTTTTTT	CASSQDLWGTTNEKLFF
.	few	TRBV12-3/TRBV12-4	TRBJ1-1	TGTGCCAGCACCTCGCCGGGTGGACATTTAGCTGAAGCTTTCTTT	CASTSPGGHLAEAFF
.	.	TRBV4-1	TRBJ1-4	TGCGCCAGCAGCCAAGTCAGGGATGAAAAACTGTTTTTT	CASSQVRDEKLFF
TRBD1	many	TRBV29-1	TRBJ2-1	TGCAGCGTTGAGACAGGGATTCAGTTCTTC	CSVETGIQFF
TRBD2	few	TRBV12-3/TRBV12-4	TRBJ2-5	TGTGCCAGCAGTTCGACTAGCGGGGGTACCCAAGAGACCCAGTACTTC	CASSSTSGGTQETQYF
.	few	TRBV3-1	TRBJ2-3	TGTGCCCCGAGTCGGACAGATACGCAGTATTTT	CAPSRTDTQYF
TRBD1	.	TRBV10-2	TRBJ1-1	TGCGCCAGCACACTACCAGGGACAGTGAACACTGAAGCTTTCTTT	CASTLPGTVNTEAFF
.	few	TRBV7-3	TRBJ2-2	TGTGCCAGCAGAAAGGGACGACCGAACACCGGGGAGCTGTTTTTT	CASRKGRPNTGELFF
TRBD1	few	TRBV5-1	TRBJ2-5	TGCGCCAGCAGCTTAACAGGGGCCATGCAAGAGACCCAGTACTTC	CASSLTGAMQETQYF
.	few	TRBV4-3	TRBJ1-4	TGCGCCAGCAGCCAAGATCCGACAGCAACTAATGAAAAACTGTTTTTT	CASSQDPTATNEKLFF
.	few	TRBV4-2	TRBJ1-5	TGTGCCAGCAGCCAAGACAGGGAAATTGTGTCAGGCAATCAGCCCCAGCATTTT	CASSQDREIVSGNQPQHF
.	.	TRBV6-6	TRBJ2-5	TGTGCCAGCAGTTACGCGGGACAGCAAGAGACCCAGTACTTC	CASSYAGQQETQYF
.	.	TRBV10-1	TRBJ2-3	TGCGCCAGCAGTGACTCCCGGGGGGCGCAAGATACGCAGTATTTT	CASSDSRGAQDTQYF
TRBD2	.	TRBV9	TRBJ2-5	TGTGCCAGCAGCGTAGGGGTGTCGGGCGCGGGGGGGCAGGAGACCCAGTACTTC	CASSVGVSGAGGQETQYF
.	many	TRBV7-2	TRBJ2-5	TGTGCCAGCACCCTAAGAGGGTTTGTTCAAGAGACCCAGTACTTC	CASTLRGFVQETQYF